These 16 T cell receptor beta chains were all obtained from the same sample, sequenced in a study of OX40 agonist ivuxolimab in advanced cancers. The protocol was immunoSEQ multiplex PCR, while the TCRdb copy is restricted to in-frame clones and leaves out a portion. The sample gives some 50,000 clones, 80% to 90% of which show up once; nearly 0.7% is in the top ten. Material: CD4+ or CD8+ T cells sorted from blood, obtained in a trial of the OX40 agonist ivuxolimab. These receptors originate from an adult with an advanced solid tumor such as melanoma, head and neck, liver or kidney cancer.

The chain couples TRBV5-4 to TRBJ2-7, with TRBD1 identical over 7 bases. Germline V gene sequence: CDR1 SGHNT, CDR2 YYREEE (reference sequence). The length of the CDR3 is 14 residues. Trimming took 3 bases from V and 2 from J; bases not matched to a gene: 5. In nucleotides, the CDR3 is TGTGCCAGCAGCTCCCGGGACAGAGCCTACGAGCAGTACTTC. Its protein is CASSSRDRAYEQYF. Based on the CDR3 plus reference TRBV5-4 and TRBJ2-7, the full variable domain is ETGVTQSPTHLIKTRGQQVTLRCSSQSGHNTVSWYQQALGQGPQFIFQYYREEENGRGNFPPRFSGLQFPNYSSELNVNALELDDSALYLCASSSRDRAYEQYFGPGTRLTVT.

The chain recombines TRBV19 with TRBJ1-2; TRBD1 might be the D (6 bases). The CDR3 is 16 residues long. Germline V gene data show CDR1 as LNHDA and CDR2 as SQIVND (reference sequence). V shed 4 bases and J shed 2 bases, with 17 bases lying between them. CDR3 region: CASSTGGWTGNYGYTF. DNA of the CDR3: TGTGCCAGTAGTACCGGGGGCTGGACCGGGAACTATGGCTACACCTTC. Variable domain in full (rest from reference TRBV19 and TRBJ1-2): DGGITQSPKYLFRKEGQNVTLSCEQNLNHDAMYWYRQDPGQGLRLIYYSQIVNDFQKGDIAEGYSVSREKKESFPLTVTSAQKNPTAFYLCASSTGGWTGNYGYTFGSGTRLTVV.

The J gene is TRBJ1-5, the V gene TRBV19; TRBD1 aligns across 9 bases. With 8 bases clipped from V and 7 bases from J, the junction kept 6 bases outside the gene matches. Germline values: CDR1 LNHDA, CDR2 SQIVND (reference sequence). The CDR3 runs to 13 residues. DNA of the CDR3: TGTGCCAGTGGGGGACAGGGTAGGCAGCCCCAGCATTTT. This translates into CASGGQGRQPQHF.

J is TRBJ2-5 and V is TRBV7-3, with D possibly being TRBD2 (5 bases). Deletions cut 5 bases from V and 7 bases from J, with 14 bases between. CDR3 length: 13 residues. Germline lookup yields CDR1 SGHTA and CDR2 FQGTGA. CDR3 protein: CASSRGGPGTQYF. In DNA, the CDR3 is TGTGCCAGCAGCCGGGGTGGACCCGGGACCCAGTACTTC.

V is TRBV2 and J is TRBJ2-7; D uncertain. This CDR3 is 16 amino acids long. The germline CDR1 and CDR2 sequences are SNHLY and FYNNEI. Between the trimmed V and J ends, which lost 4 bases and 0 bases, there was a span of 16 bases. The CDR3 region has the DNA TGTGCCAGCAGTGCCTCGATGACGGTGAGCTCCTACGAGCAGTACTTC. Protein: CASSASMTVSSYEQYF.

This clone showed up just a few times. The genes are TRBV5-1 and TRBJ1-1; tentatively, D is TRBD1 (6 bases). Germline assignment: CDR1 SGHRS and CDR2 YFSETQ. V lost 4 bases to trimming and J lost 12 bases, with 19 bases between them. The CDR3 consists of 13 residues. In DNA, the CDR3 is TGCGCCAGCAGCCCTGGAGGGGGGAGAGGGACTTTCTTT. Translation: CASSPGGGRGTFF.

The CDR3 region is CASSEARQGNSPLHF. CDR3 DNA: TGTGCCAGCAGTGAAGCGAGACAGGGAAATTCACCCCTCCACTTT. The chain combines TRBV6-1 with TRBJ1-6, with 7 bases that match TRBD1. CDR1 MNHNS and CDR2 SASEGT come from the germline V gene. There are 15 residues in the CDR3. The J segment lost 7 bases and the V segment lost 0 bases, leaving 3 bases of the junction unmatched.

This sequence joins TRBV6-1 and TRBJ1-2; maybe TRBD1 (5 bases). The V and J ends lost 0 bases and 4 bases respectively, with 15 bases between them. Germline V lookup: CDR1 MNHNS, CDR2 SASEGT. This CDR3 is 16 amino acids long. The CDR3 sequence: CASSEATEGLSYGYTF. The CDR3 region has the DNA TGTGCCAGCAGTGAAGCGACCGAGGGGCTCAGCTATGGCTACACCTTC.

V gene TRBV18 combines with J gene TRBJ1-6, with 9 bases matching TRBD1. Germline assignment: CDR1 KGHSH and CDR2 LQKENI. The J segment lost 7 bases and the V segment lost 3 bases, leaving 7 bases of the junction unmatched. The CDR3 spans 16 residues. The CDR3 region is CASSPQGQGWNSPLHF. The CDR3 nucleotides are TGTGCCAGCTCACCGCAGGGACAGGGTTGGAATTCACCCCTCCACTTT.

J is TRBJ2-7 and V is TRBV5-6, with 8 positions matching TRBD1. Germline lookup yields CDR1 SGHDT and CDR2 YYEEEE. J lost 4 bases, V lost 5 bases, and 11 bases had no gene match. The length of the CDR3 is 15 residues. The CDR3 spells CASRYTGQVIYEQYF. The CDR3 coding sequence is TGTGCCAGCAGGTATACGGGACAGGTAATTTACGAGCAGTACTTC.

This rearrangement joins TRBV5-1 to TRBJ1-1, with 8 nucleotides matching TRBD1. Germline trimming cut 3 bases from V and 1 base from J; bases unmatched to any gene: 2. CDR3 length: 14 amino acids. CDR1 SGHRS and CDR2 YFSETQ come from the germline V gene. The CDR3 region has the DNA TGCGCCAGCAGCTGGACAGGGAAGAACACTGAAGCTTTCTTT. This translates into CASSWTGKNTEAFF.

Details on this clone: Different DNA sequences within this sample yield the same CDR3. This rearrangement joins TRBV15 to TRBJ1-3; D is ambiguous. V lost 2 bases to trimming and J lost 4 bases, with 6 bases between them. CDR3 length equals 13 residues. CDR1 and CDR2 from the germline V gene are LNHNV and YYDKDF (reference sequence). The CDR3 protein is CATSRPTGNTIYF. The DNA of the CDR3 is TGTGCCACCAGCAGACCCACGGGAAACACCATATATTTT.

The rearrangement joins TRBV5-4 to TRBJ2-5; D unresolved. The V and J ends lost 0 bases and 0 bases respectively, with 6 bases between them. Germline lookup yields CDR1 SGHNT and CDR2 YYREEE (reference sequence). CDR3 length: 14 amino acids. CDR3 in DNA: TGTGCCAGCAGCTTGGGAGAGTACCAAGAGACCCAGTACTTC. This translates into CASSLGEYQETQYF.

V gene TRBV9 combines with J gene TRBJ1-4, with 7 bases aligning to TRBD1. This CDR3 has 14 amino acids. Germline-derived CDR1 and CDR2 are SGDLS and YYNGEE. The trim removed 5 bases at V and 8 bases at J, leaving 9 bases unmatched. CDR3 sequence reads: CASSRQGDREKLFF. CDR3 bases: TGTGCCAGCAGTCGACAGGGAGATCGCGAAAAACTGTTTTTT.

The gene calls are TRBV19 and TRBJ1-2; TRBD1 matches 11 bases. Germline CDR1 reads LNHDA; CDR2 reads SQIVND (reference sequence). The trim removed 8 bases at V and 7 bases at J, leaving 12 bases unmatched. The CDR3 has 15 amino acids. For the CDR3, the DNA is TGTGCCAGTCAGAAGGGGGACAGGGGGTTCTCTGGCTACACCTTC. Translating gives CASQKGDRGFSGYTF.

This clone occurred once. V is TRBV7-2 and J is TRBJ1-4, with D possibly matching TRBD1 (5 bases). The CDR3 totals 14 residues. Looked up from germline, CDR1 is SGHTA and CDR2 is FQGNSA. Trimming removed 5 bases from V and 7 bases from J, with 14 bases in between. Here the CDR3 DNA reads TGTGCCAGCAGCGTCACTGGGACTGGTGAAAAACTGTTTTTT. It encodes CASSVTGTGEKLFF.